This TCR beta chain is from a study of blood T cells in healthy people across ages. Study-wide results and caveats: Whereas aged donors had fewer naive CD4+ cells, long-lived donors had more of them and higher diversity.

It was with a sample-barcoded 5' primer and a J-beta primer mix that a second PCR of roughly 7 to 12 cycles was run. TCRdb re-analysed the 5' RACE reads in MiXCR, keeping a single row per CDR3 protein. The sample shows 600,000 or so distinct CDR3 sequences, roughly 30% of them seen only once. Germline lookup yields CDR1 SGHRS and CDR2 YFSETQ. V was pared by 1 base and J by 0 bases, with 2 bases of the junction left unmatched. This CDR3 is built from 15 residues. Each donor gave ten milliliters of peripheral blood. Whenever a sample was processed, at least 6.5 million PBMCs were isolated. A remark on this clonotype: The antigen is not known.

The source is an elderly woman in good health. This chain uses TRBV5-1 with TRBJ1-1; 8 nucleotides match TRBD1. The specimen sequenced was blood. CDR3 bases: TGCGCCAGCAGCTTGTCAGGGGGCGTGAACACTGAAGCTTTCTTT. It specifies CASSLSGGVNTEAFF.